The entry below gives a single TCR beta chain sequence along with its context. This sample is drawn from a study of blood T cell repertoires in COVID-19. Study-wide context: Donors in the United States, Italy and Spain gave samples during acute or convalescent COVID-19. Sources were T cells, B-cell-depleted T cells, or PBMCs; the material itself was cDNA or gDNA.

CDR3 size: 13 residues. Trimming cost V 5 bases and J 6 bases; bases outside gene matches: 4. Germline-derived CDR1 and CDR2 are SGHTA and FQGNSA. The protocol was immunoSEQ multiplex PCR, while the TCRdb copy is restricted to in-frame clones and leaves out a portion. Of roughly 240,000 clones in the sample, around 80% were seen once. The V call is TRBV7-2, the J call TRBJ2-3; 8 positions match TRBD1. The receptor's source is an elderly woman with acute or convalescent COVID-19. The sequenced material came from peripheral blood. Written as DNA, the CDR3 is TGTGCCAGCAGCCAGAACAGGGGGGATACGCAGTATTTT. It codes for CASSQNRGDTQYF.